Listed below are T cell receptor beta chains from one sample, sequenced in a study of T cells expressing NK-cell markers. TCRdb reprocessed the 5' RACE reads, keeping one entry per CDR3 protein, no DNA. Its clone listing holds 500,000 or so distinct CDR3 sequences. The material sequenced was blood T cells: a sorted CD56 or NKG2C T cell subset, CD4+ or CD8+ T cells, or bulk PBMC T cells (not recorded which). These receptors were obtained from a man between 18 and 29 years old in good health. CDR3s include the opening cysteine and the closing phenylalanine or tryptophan. Each record gives: J gene, V gene, CDR3 protein.

TRBJ2-2 | TRBV7-9 | CASSLARGGRDTGELFF
TRBJ2-7 | TRBV18 | CASSLGRAEYF
TRBJ2-1 | TRBV6-2/TRBV6-3 | CASSYDGSQKQFF
TRBJ1-2 | TRBV12-3/TRBV12-4 | CASSRSSGDGYTF
TRBJ2-1 | TRBV7-6 | CASSSPFKQRYNEQFF
TRBJ2-5 | TRBV6-5 | CASSYSTGRQETQYF
TRBJ1-5 | TRBV7-6 | CASSLEEGRAGQPQHF
TRBJ1-6 | TRBV5-6 | CASTRRGRSPLHF
TRBJ2-1 | TRBV11-2 | CASSTGTSQQFF
TRBJ1-5 | TRBV5-5 | CASSEGVGGSPQHF
TRBJ1-1 | TRBV5-5 | CASSLALKGAFF
TRBJ2-3 | TRBV18 | CASSPQMDTDTQYF
TRBJ2-3 | TRBV5-1 | CASRTWGTGEDTQYF
TRBJ2-3 | TRBV12-3/TRBV12-4 | CASSSGTLTDTQYF
TRBJ2-7 | TRBV3-1 | CASSQGHTVSSYEQYF
TRBJ2-1 | TRBV5-1 | CASSHGGDYNEQFF
TRBJ2-1 | TRBV7-8 | CASTYRGTSGGSSYNEQFF
TRBJ1-1 | TRBV29-1 | CSVNAGQREAFF
TRBJ1-6 | TRBV28 | CASSTPDRVALHF
TRBJ2-3 | TRBV7-9 | CASSLGKGARVDTQYF
TRBJ2-1 | TRBV6-4 | CASSDSSNNEQFF
TRBJ2-1 | TRBV5-5 | CASSFTRSSNEQFF
TRBJ2-1 | TRBV12-3/TRBV12-4 | CASHDRRLAGNEQFF
TRBJ1-5 | TRBV12-3/TRBV12-4 | CASSLRTGQPQHF
TRBJ2-3 | TRBV6-4 | CASIQTSGRGLRSTDTQYF
TRBJ2-7 | TRBV6-2/TRBV6-3 | CASSRTSGRSYEQYF
TRBJ1-2 | TRBV27 | CASSSGGNYGYTF
TRBJ2-1 | TRBV7-9 | CASSLSGSRGYNEQFF
TRBJ2-5 | TRBV27 | CASSWGVGETQYF
TRBJ1-6 | TRBV10-3 | CAIRTGTNSPLHF
TRBJ1-2 | TRBV5-6 | CASSPEDRVRNGYTF
TRBJ2-1 | TRBV5-1 | CASTQDRANYNEQFF
TRBJ1-5 | TRBV12-2 | CASRLLPGQGNQPQHF
TRBJ1-5 | TRBV5-1 | CASSLGQHGGQPQHF
TRBJ2-2 | TRBV25-1 | CASSEWRAGELFF
TRBJ2-3 | TRBV18 | CASSRDRGKLTDTQYF
TRBJ2-7 | TRBV25-1 | CASSGWNEQYF
TRBJ2-5 | TRBV29-1 | CSVGRNSGSLKTQYF
TRBJ2-5 | TRBV3-1 | CASSQDGTSGRALRAQETQYF